Below are 15 T cell receptor beta chains sequenced from a single sample in a study of radiotherapy plus CTLA-4 blockade in lung cancer. TCRdb's copy holds only in-frame clones and misses some; the assay was immunoSEQ multiplex PCR. The profile shows 81,000 or so clones, under 80% of them singletons. This sample comprised peripheral blood, obtained from a patient treated with radiotherapy plus ipilimumab. The receptor set was obtained from a human donor with non-small cell lung cancer whose response to radiotherapy plus ipilimumab could not be evaluated. Some clones in this sample may be carry-over from other donors' samples.

This chain connects TRBV6-5 to TRBJ2-5, with D possibly being TRBD1 (5 bases). The better agreement between TRBJ2-7 and the DNA end casts doubt on the J call. The CDR3 consists of 14 residues. The germline CDR1 and CDR2 sequences are MNHEY and SVGAGI. The CDR3 DNA reads as TGTGCCAGCAGTTCAGGGCCGTCTGGCTACGAGCAGTACTTC. It encodes CASSSGPSGYEQYF.

This chain uses TRBV5-1 with TRBJ1-5; the D gene is possibly TRBD1 (5 bases). The CDR3 extends over 14 amino acids. From germline, CDR1 is SGHRS and CDR2 YFSETQ. Trimming took off 0 bases at V and 7 bases at J, with 11 bases between the two ends. The CDR3 region has the DNA TGCGCCAGCAGCTTGGACCTCGGGGGACAGCCCCAGCATTTT. This gives the protein CASSLDLGGQPQHF.

V is TRBV6-6 and J is TRBJ2-3; 8 bases fit TRBD1. This CDR3 region has 16 residues. Germline lookup yields CDR1 MNHNY and CDR2 SVGAGI (reference sequence). Losses at the gene ends were 4 bases for V and 3 bases for J; bases not matched to a gene: 9. The CDR3 loop reads CASSSNYGQGTDTQYF. CDR3 bases: TGTGCCAGCAGTTCAAACTACGGACAGGGAACAGATACGCAGTATTTT.

The rearrangement joins TRBV6-1 to TRBJ1-1; D is unclear. The CDR3 consists of 11 residues. The germline V gene encodes CDR1 MNHNS and CDR2 SASEGT. Between the trimmed V and J ends, which lost 4 bases and 7 bases, there was a span of 7 bases. CDR3 amino acids: CASSVTVEAFF. The CDR3 bases are TGTGCCAGCAGTGTAACGGTTGAAGCTTTCTTT.

The rearrangement uses TRBV11-3 and TRBJ2-4; TRBD1 aligns across 10 bases. The CDR3 loop spans 16 amino acids. Germline V gives CDR1 SGHNT, CDR2 YENEEA. With V trimmed by 1 base and J by 5 bases, 5 bases remained unmatched. The CDR3 sequence: CASSLGYGTGENIQYF. In nucleotides, the CDR3 is TGTGCCAGCAGCTTAGGCTACGGGACAGGGGAAAACATTCAGTACTTC.

The chain combines TRBV5-6 with TRBJ2-7; D is unclear. V was trimmed by 2 bases and J by 2 bases, leaving 5 bases between them. Germline lookup yields CDR1 SGHDT and CDR2 YYEEEE. The CDR3 totals 12 residues. The CDR3 DNA sequence: TGTGCCAGCAGCTTTGGAGCCTACGAGCAGTACTTC. Encoded protein: CASSFGAYEQYF.

The chain employs TRBV28 and TRBJ1-5; a weak D match, TRBD1 (6 bases). Germline V gene lookup returns CDR1 MDHEN and CDR2 SYDVKM. This CDR3 has 16 amino acids. V was trimmed by 8 bases and J by 0 bases, leaving 17 bases between them. The CDR3 region is CASRREGVYSNQPQHF. CDR3 bases: TGTGCCAGCCGACGGGAGGGGGTTTATAGCAATCAGCCCCAGCATTTT.

The CDR3 loop is CASSPGLAREETQYF. The CDR3 region has the DNA TGTGCCAGCAGCCCGGGACTAGCGAGAGAAGAGACCCAGTACTTC. This chain links TRBV7-3 with TRBJ2-5, with 10 bases identical to TRBD2. The J segment lost 3 bases and the V segment lost 5 bases, leaving 6 bases of the junction unmatched. Germline lookup yields CDR1 SGHTA and CDR2 FQGTGA. This CDR3 is 15 amino acids long.

The J gene is TRBJ1-6, the V gene TRBV28; no reliable D call. Germline lookup yields CDR1 MDHEN and CDR2 SYDVKM. The CDR3 runs 13 residues. Trimming took 6 bases from V and 11 from J, leaving 14 bases between them. Here the CDR3 DNA reads TGTGCCAGCAGCCCAATCCGAGGAGCACCCCTCCACTTT. This encodes CASSPIRGAPLHF.

CDR3 DNA sequence: TGTGCCAGCAGTTCTACTAGCGGGGGGCCCCCCCAGTACTTC. Translated: CASSSTSGGPPQYF. The V call is TRBV28, the J call TRBJ2-5; 12 bases align to TRBD2. CDR1 is MDHEN and CDR2 is SYDVKM in the germline V gene. Unmatched junction bases numbered 6, after V lost 4 bases and J lost 9 bases. The CDR3 contains 14 residues.

The rearrangement uses TRBV2 and TRBJ2-7; 8 positions match TRBD2. This CDR3 contains 12 residues. The V segment lost 8 bases and the J segment 3 bases; nucleotides outside the gene matches: 3. Germline V CDR1 and CDR2: SNHLY, FYNNEI. As DNA, the CDR3 is TGTGCCAGCCGGGGGGGGCTCTACGAGCAGTACTTC. Its translation is CASRGGLYEQYF.

The J gene is TRBJ1-5, the V gene TRBV6-5; the D gene is possibly TRBD1 (5 bases). Trimming cost V 10 bases and J 7 bases, with 17 bases left between them. CDR3 length: 13 amino acids. Germline V gene lookup returns CDR1 MNHEY and CDR2 SVGAGI. The CDR3 reads CATAGFLEQPQHF. CDR3 DNA: TGTGCCACCGCAGGGTTTTTGGAACAGCCCCAGCATTTT.

This rearrangement joins TRBV14 to TRBJ2-2; TRBD2 is a possible D gene (6 bases). This CDR3 has 16 residues. The germline V and J ends were trimmed by 3 bases and 2 bases, with 13 bases remaining between them. Germline values: CDR1 SGHDN, CDR2 FVKESK. CDR3 residues: CASSQTGLANTGELFF. For the CDR3, the DNA is TGTGCCAGCAGCCAGACGGGACTTGCCAACACCGGGGAGCTGTTTTTT. The variable domain in full, completed from reference TRBV14 and TRBJ2-2, reads EAGVTQFPSHSVIEKGQTVTLRCDPISGHDNLYWYRRVMGKEIKFLLHFVKESKQDESGMPNNRFLAERTGGTYSTLKVQPAELEDSGVYFCASSQTGLANTGELFFGEGSRLTVL.

In its sample, this clone was seen once. This chain joins TRBV9 and TRBJ2-2, with 8 bases matching TRBD1. The CDR3 is 18 residues long. Per the germline V gene, CDR1 is SGDLS and CDR2 is YYNGEE. V trimming: 3 bases; J trimming: 0 bases; junction bases outside the gene matches: 10. The CDR3: CASSARQGTGTNTGELFF. CDR3 sequence (DNA): TGTGCCAGCAGCGCTCGACAGGGGACCGGAACGAACACCGGGGAGCTGTTTTTT.

The V and J genes are TRBV28 and TRBJ1-1, with D unclear. The CDR3 has 12 residues. Germline V gives CDR1 MDHEN, CDR2 SYDVKM. V lost 7 bases and J 2 bases, leaving 8 bases between the germline ends. In nucleotides, the CDR3 is TGTGCCAGCATCCGAGGTAACACTGAAGCTTTCTTT. As protein: CASIRGNTEAFF.